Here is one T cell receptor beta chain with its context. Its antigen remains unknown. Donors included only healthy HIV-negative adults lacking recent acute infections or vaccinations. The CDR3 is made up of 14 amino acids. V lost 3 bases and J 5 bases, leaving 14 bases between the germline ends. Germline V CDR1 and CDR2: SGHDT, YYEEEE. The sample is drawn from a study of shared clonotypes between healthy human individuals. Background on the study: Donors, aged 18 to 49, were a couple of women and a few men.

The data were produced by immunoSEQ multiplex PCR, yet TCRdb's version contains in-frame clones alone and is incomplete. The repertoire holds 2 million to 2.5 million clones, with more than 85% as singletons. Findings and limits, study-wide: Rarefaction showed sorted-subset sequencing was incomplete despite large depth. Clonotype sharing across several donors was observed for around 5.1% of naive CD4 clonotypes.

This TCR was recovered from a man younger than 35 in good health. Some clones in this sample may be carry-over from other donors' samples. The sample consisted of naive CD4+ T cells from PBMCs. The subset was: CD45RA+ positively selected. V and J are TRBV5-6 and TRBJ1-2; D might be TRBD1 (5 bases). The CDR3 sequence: CASSWVGGPYGYTF. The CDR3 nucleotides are TGTGCCAGCAGCTGGGTTGGGGGTCCGTATGGCTACACCTTC.